The rows below give T cell receptor beta chains drawn from one sample of a study of blood T cell repertoires in COVID-19. The method was immunoSEQ multiplex PCR; TCRdb's version includes in-frame clones alone and lacks a portion of them. Of 200,000 to 250,000 clones listed, about 90% are singletons. Sequenced input: peripheral blood. The receptors come from a young man with COVID-19, enrolled during active disease. The CDR3 runs from the conserved cysteine through the conserved F or W. Fields, in order: V gene, D gene, clone size, J gene, CDR3 protein, CDR3 DNA. The D gene is left open where the match is weak. Size is omitted from some rows. Given values are once, few, many or a class for expanded clones.

>TRBV30|-|-|TRBJ1-6
CAWRIGPSPLHF
TGTGCCTGGAGGATTGGGCCTTCACCCCTCCACTTT
>TRBV5-4|TRBD2|-|TRBJ2-3
CASSLQRGGLYTQYF
TGTGCCAGCAGCTTACAGCGGGGGGGCCTTTATACGCAGTATTTT
>TRBV3-1/TRBV3-2|TRBD1|-|TRBJ2-3
CASSPTGVGTDTQYF
TGTGCCAGCAGTCCGACAGGGGTTGGCACAGATACGCAGTATTTT
>TRBV4-1|-|-|TRBJ1-4
CASSQMREANEKLFF
TGCGCCAGCAGCCAAATGAGGGAGGCTAATGAAAAACTGTTTTTT
>TRBV7-9|TRBD1|-|TRBJ1-4
CASSARRGTEREKLFF
TGTGCCAGCAGCGCACGTCGGGGGACAGAGCGGGAAAAACTGTTTTTT
>TRBV7-2|TRBD1|-|TRBJ2-7
CASSLRQGVSYEQYF
TGTGCCAGCAGCTTACGTCAGGGGGTGTCCTACGAGCAGTACTTC
>TRBV15|TRBD1|-|TRBJ1-4
CATSKRTGQEKLFF
TGTGCCACCAGCAAACGGACAGGGCAAGAAAAACTGTTTTTT
>TRBV7-7|-|-|TRBJ2-5
CASSLDGAGWETQYF
TGTGCCAGCAGCTTAGACGGCGCGGGATGGGAGACCCAGTACTTC
>TRBV23-1|TRBD1|-|TRBJ1-2
CASSQGSGGRANYGYTF
TGCGCCAGCAGTCAAGGTTCAGGGGGCAGGGCGAACTATGGCTACACCTTC
>TRBV7-3|-|-|TRBJ1-1
CASSQAQGTEAFF
TGTGCCAGCAGCCAGGCCCAGGGGACTGAAGCTTTCTTT
>TRBV20-1|TRBD1|-|TRBJ2-1
CSASPTGGMGFDEQFF
TGCAGTGCTAGTCCCACAGGGGGCATGGGGTTCGATGAGCAGTTCTTC
>TRBV10-3|-|-|TRBJ1-1
CAISKEDGNTEAFF
TGTGCCATCAGTAAGGAGGACGGGAACACTGAAGCTTTCTTT
>TRBV19|TRBD1|-|TRBJ1-2
CASSTRDRGGYTF
TGTGCCAGTAGTACCCGGGACAGGGGAGGCTACACCTTC
>TRBV7-2|-|-|TRBJ1-1
CASSLFQGWGNTEAFF
TGTGCCAGCAGCTTATTCCAGGGATGGGGGAACACTGAAGCTTTCTTT
>TRBV7-9|TRBD1|-|TRBJ1-3
CASSHTGDVHGNTIYF
TGTGCCAGCAGTCACACAGGGGACGTTCATGGAAACACCATATATTTT
>TRBV7-9|-|-|TRBJ2-3
CASSLAGAPTDTQYF
TGTGCCAGCAGCTTAGCGGGGGCCCCCACAGATACGCAGTATTTT
>TRBV14|-|-|TRBJ1-5
CASSSHNNQPQHF
TGTGCCAGCAGCTCCCACAACAATCAGCCCCAGCATTTT
>TRBV5-1|TRBD2|-|TRBJ2-3
CASSPTSGSTDTQYF
TGCGCCAGCAGCCCGACTAGCGGGAGCACAGATACGCAGTATTTT
>TRBV5-6|TRBD1|-|TRBJ2-1
CASSLSRDRPYNEQFF
TGTGCCAGCAGCTTGTCCCGGGACAGACCTTACAATGAGCAGTTCTTC
>TRBV5-5|-|-|TRBJ1-5
CASSLGGVSNQPQHF
TGTGCCAGCAGCCTGGGGGGGGTGAGCAATCAGCCCCAGCATTTT
>TRBV7-9|TRBD1|-|TRBJ2-1
CASRGGQGTRVEQFF
TGTGCCAGCAGGGGGGGACAGGGGACCCGGGTCGAGCAGTTCTTC
>TRBV5-1|-|-|TRBJ2-7
CASSLGPSSYEQYF
TGCGCCAGCAGCTTGGGGCCTTCCTCCTACGAGCAGTACTTC
>TRBV28|-|-|TRBJ1-2
CASSLRGNYGYTF
TGTGCCAGCAGCCTGAGGGGGAACTATGGCTACACCTTC
>TRBV3-1/TRBV3-2|TRBD2|-|TRBJ2-3
CASSQENSGGRDTQYF
TGTGCCAGCAGCCAAGAGAATAGCGGGGGGCGGGATACGCAGTATTTT
>TRBV30|-|-|TRBJ1-5
CAWTEGSISNQPQHF
TGTGCCTGGACGGAGGGGAGTATTAGCAATCAGCCCCAGCATTTT
>TRBV12-5|-|once|TRBJ1-2
CASGLASGEGYTF
TGTGCTAGTGGTTTGGCCTCAGGGGAAGGCTACACCTTC
>TRBV6-5|-|-|TRBJ2-5
CASRQDQETQYF
TGTGCCAGCAGACAGGACCAAGAGACCCAGTACTTC
>TRBV4-1|-|-|TRBJ1-4
CASSQPYEKLFF
TGCGCCAGCAGCCAACCGTATGAAAAACTGTTTTTT
>TRBV29-1|-|-|TRBJ1-2
CSGAGAGDYGYTF
TGCAGCGGCGCAGGGGCGGGAGACTATGGCTACACCTTC
>TRBV18|TRBD1|-|TRBJ2-2
CASSSGQGYTGELFF
TGTGCCAGCTCATCGGGACAGGGATACACCGGGGAGCTGTTTTTT
>TRBV6-1|TRBD1|-|TRBJ1-5
CASSEAIRGAAGNQPQHF
TGTGCCAGCAGTGAAGCGATCAGGGGGGCAGCGGGCAATCAGCCCCAGCATTTT
>TRBV9|TRBD2|-|TRBJ2-5
CASSGTSGGGEETQYF
TGTGCCAGCAGCGGGACTAGCGGGGGAGGGGAAGAGACCCAGTACTTC
>TRBV7-7|TRBD2|-|TRBJ2-1
CASSPTSGGFYNEQFF
TGTGCCAGCAGTCCAACTAGCGGGGGATTTTACAATGAGCAGTTCTTC
>TRBV7-9|-|-|TRBJ2-1
CASSLTAGAISYNEQFF
TGTGCCAGCAGCTTAACTGCGGGGGCCATCTCCTACAATGAGCAGTTCTTC
>TRBV11-2|-|-|TRBJ1-1
CASSLDFFSEAFF
TGTGCCAGCAGCTTAGATTTCTTCAGTGAAGCTTTCTTT
>TRBV19|-|-|TRBJ2-1
CASSPRQFYNEQFF
TGTGCCAGTAGTCCTCGACAATTTTACAATGAGCAGTTCTTC
>TRBV5-4|-|-|TRBJ1-6
CASSVQGGPDNSPLHF
TGTGCCAGCAGCGTACAGGGTGGCCCCGATAATTCACCCCTCCACTTT
>TRBV9|-|-|TRBJ1-1
CASSVGLGQPNTEAFF
TGTGCCAGCAGCGTAGGTTTAGGACAGCCGAACACTGAAGCTTTCTTT
>TRBV5-6|-|-|TRBJ1-2
CASTRGGTGYGYTF
TGTGCCAGCACCCGGGGGGGGACCGGCTATGGCTACACCTTC
>TRBV3-1/TRBV3-2|-|-|TRBJ2-4
CASSLVGGAAKNIQYF
TGTGCCAGCTCATTAGTGGGGGGAGCGGCCAAAAACATTCAGTACTTC
>TRBV6-2/TRBV6-3|TRBD2|-|TRBJ2-4
CASSGPGRAVNIQYF
TGTGCCAGCAGTGGCCCTGGGAGGGCAGTGAACATTCAGTACTTC
>TRBV7-9|-|-|TRBJ1-2
CASSSGANYGYTF
TGTGCCAGCAGCTCCGGAGCTAACTATGGCTACACCTTC
>TRBV18|-|-|TRBJ2-7
CASSPIGFRDEQYF
TGTGCCAGCTCACCAATTGGTTTTCGGGACGAGCAGTACTTC
>TRBV5-4|-|-|TRBJ1-1
CASSLVAGGNTEAFF
TGTGCCAGCAGCTTGGTCGCGGGAGGGAACACTGAAGCTTTCTTT
>TRBV27|-|-|TRBJ1-5
CAIRDSQKPPQHF
TGTGCCATCCGGGATTCACAAAAACCGCCCCAGCATTTT